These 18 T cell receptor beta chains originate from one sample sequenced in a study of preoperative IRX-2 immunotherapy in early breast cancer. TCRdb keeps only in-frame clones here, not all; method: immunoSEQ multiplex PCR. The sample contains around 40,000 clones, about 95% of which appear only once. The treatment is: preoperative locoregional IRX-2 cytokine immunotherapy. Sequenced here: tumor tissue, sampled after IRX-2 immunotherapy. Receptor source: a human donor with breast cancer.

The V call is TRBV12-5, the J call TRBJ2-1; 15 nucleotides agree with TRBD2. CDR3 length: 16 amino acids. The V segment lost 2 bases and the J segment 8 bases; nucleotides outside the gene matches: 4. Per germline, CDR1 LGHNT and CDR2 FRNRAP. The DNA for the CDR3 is TGTGCTAGTGGTTTGAACGGACTAGCGGGAGGGGATGAGCAGTTCTTC. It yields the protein CASGLNGLAGGDEQFF.

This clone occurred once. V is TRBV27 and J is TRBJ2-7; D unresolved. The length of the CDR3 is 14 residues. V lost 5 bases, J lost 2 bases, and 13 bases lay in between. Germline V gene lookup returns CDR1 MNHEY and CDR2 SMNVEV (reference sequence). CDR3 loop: CASSPVDGPYEQYF. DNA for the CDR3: TGTGCCAGCAGTCCTGTGGATGGACCCTACGAGCAGTACTTC.

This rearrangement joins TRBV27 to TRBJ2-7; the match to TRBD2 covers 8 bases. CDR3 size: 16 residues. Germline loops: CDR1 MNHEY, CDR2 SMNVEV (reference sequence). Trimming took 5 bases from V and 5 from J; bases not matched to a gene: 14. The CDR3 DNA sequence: TGTGCCAGCAGTGACAGACTAAGCGGGAGCTTCCACGAGCAGTACTTC. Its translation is CASSDRLSGSFHEQYF.

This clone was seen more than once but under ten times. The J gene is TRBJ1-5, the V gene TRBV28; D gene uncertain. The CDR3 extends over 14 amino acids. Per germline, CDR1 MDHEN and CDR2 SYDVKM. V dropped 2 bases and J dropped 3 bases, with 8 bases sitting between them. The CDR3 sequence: CASSLGGFNQPQHF. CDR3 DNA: TGTGCCAGCAGTTTAGGAGGGTTCAATCAGCCCCAGCATTTT.

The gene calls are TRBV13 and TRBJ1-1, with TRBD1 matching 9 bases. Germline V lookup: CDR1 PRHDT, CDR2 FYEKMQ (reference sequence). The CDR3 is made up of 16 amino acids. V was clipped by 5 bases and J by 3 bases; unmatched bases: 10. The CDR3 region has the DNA TGTGCCAGCAGCCCGACAGGGGGGGCCTTTTACACTGAAGCTTTCTTT. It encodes CASSPTGGAFYTEAFF. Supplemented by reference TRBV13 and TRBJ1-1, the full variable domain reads AAGVIQSPRHLIKEKRETATLKCYPIPRHDTVYWYQQGPGQDPQFLISFYEKMQSDKGSIPDRFSAQQFSDYHSELNMSSLELGDSALYFCASSPTGGAFYTEAFFGQGTRLTVV.

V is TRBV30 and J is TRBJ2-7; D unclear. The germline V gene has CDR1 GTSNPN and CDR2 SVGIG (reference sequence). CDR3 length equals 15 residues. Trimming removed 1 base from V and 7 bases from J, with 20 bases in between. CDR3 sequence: CAWSGGPHIPWEQYF. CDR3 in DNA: TGTGCCTGGAGTGGAGGTCCTCATATACCGTGGGAGCAGTACTTC.

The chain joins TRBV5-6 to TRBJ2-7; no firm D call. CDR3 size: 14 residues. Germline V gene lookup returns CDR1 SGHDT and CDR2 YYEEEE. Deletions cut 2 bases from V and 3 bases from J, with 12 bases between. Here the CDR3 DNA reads TGTGCCAGCAGCTTCTTCCCTAATGTCTACGAGCAGTACTTC. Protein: CASSFFPNVYEQYF. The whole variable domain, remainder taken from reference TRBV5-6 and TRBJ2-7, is DAGVTQSPTHLIKTRGQQVTLRCSPKSGHDTVSWYQQALGQGPQFIFQYYEEEERQRGNFPDRFSGHQFPNYSSELNVNALLLGDSALYLCASSFFPNVYEQYFGPGTRLTVT.

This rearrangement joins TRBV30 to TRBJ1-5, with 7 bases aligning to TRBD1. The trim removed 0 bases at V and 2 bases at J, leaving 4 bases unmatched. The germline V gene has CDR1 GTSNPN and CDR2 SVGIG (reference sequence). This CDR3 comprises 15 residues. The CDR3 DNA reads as TGTGCCTGGAGTGTAGGGGGGACAGGCAATCAGCCCCAGCATTTT. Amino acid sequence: CAWSVGGTGNQPQHF.

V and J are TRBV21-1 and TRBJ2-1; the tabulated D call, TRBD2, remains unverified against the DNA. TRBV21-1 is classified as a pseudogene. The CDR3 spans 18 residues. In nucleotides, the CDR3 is TGTGCCAGCAGCAAATCGGGACTAGCGGGAGGGCGGCCGCCTGAGCAGTTCTTC. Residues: CASSKSGLAGGRPPEQFF.

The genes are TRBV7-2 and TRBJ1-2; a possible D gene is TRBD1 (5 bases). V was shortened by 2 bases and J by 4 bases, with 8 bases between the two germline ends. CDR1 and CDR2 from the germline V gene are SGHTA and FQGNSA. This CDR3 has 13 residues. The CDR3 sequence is CASSLQGGYGYTF. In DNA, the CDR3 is TGTGCCAGCAGCTTACAGGGAGGCTATGGCTACACCTTC. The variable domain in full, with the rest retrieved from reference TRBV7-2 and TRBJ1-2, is GAGVSQSPSNKVTEKGKDVELRCDPISGHTALYWYRQSLGQGLEFLIYFQGNSAPDKSGLPSDRFSAERTGGSVSTLTIQRTQQEDSAVYLCASSLQGGYGYTFGSGTRLTVV.

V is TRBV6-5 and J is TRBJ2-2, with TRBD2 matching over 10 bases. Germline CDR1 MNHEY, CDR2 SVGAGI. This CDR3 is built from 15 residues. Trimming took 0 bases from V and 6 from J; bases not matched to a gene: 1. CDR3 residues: CASSYSSGRPGELFF. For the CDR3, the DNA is TGTGCCAGCAGTTACTCTAGCGGGAGGCCCGGGGAGCTGTTTTTT.

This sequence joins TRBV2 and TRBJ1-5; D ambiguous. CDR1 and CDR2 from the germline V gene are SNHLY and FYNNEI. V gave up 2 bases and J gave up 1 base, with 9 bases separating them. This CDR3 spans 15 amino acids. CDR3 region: CASSEPPLSNQPQHF. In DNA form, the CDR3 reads TGTGCCAGCAGTGAACCCCCCTTGAGCAATCAGCCCCAGCATTTT.

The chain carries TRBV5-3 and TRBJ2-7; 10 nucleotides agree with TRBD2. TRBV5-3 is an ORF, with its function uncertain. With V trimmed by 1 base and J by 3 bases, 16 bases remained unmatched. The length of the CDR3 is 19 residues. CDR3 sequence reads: CARSLTLASGRGPNYEQYF. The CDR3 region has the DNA TGTGCCAGAAGCTTGACACTGGCTAGCGGGAGAGGACCTAACTACGAGCAGTACTTC.

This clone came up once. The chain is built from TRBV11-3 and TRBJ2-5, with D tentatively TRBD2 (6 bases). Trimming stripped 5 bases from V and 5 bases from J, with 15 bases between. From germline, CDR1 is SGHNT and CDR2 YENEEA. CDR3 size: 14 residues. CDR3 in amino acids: CASSPASAGETQYF. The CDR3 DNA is TGTGCCAGCAGCCCCGCTAGCGCCGGGGAGACCCAGTACTTC.

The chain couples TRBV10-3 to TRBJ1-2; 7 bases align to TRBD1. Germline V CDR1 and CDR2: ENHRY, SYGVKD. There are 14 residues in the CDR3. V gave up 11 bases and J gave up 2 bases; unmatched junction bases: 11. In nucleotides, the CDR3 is TGTGCCTCCTTGCGAGACAGGGCAAACTATGGCTACACCTTC. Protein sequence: CASLRDRANYGYTF.

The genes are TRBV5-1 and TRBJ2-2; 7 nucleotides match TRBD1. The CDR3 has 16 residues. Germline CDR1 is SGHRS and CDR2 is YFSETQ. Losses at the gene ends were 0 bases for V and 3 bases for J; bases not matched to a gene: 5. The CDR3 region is CASSLDKGGDTGELFF. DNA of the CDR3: TGCGCCAGCAGCTTGGATAAAGGGGGCGACACCGGGGAGCTGTTTTTT.

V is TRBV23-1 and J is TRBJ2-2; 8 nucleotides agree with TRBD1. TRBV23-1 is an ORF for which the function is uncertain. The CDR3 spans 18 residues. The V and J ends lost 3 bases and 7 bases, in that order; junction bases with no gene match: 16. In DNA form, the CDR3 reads TGCGCCAGCAGTCATCAACGAGGACAGGGAGGCTTGGGCGGGGAGCTGTTTTTT. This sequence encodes CASSHQRGQGGLGGELFF.

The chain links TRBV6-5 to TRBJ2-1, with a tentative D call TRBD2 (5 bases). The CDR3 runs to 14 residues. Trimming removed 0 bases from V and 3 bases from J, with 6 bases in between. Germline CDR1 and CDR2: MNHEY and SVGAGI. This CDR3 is CASSYSRDYNEQFF. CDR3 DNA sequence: TGTGCCAGCAGTTACTCGAGGGACTACAATGAGCAGTTCTTC.